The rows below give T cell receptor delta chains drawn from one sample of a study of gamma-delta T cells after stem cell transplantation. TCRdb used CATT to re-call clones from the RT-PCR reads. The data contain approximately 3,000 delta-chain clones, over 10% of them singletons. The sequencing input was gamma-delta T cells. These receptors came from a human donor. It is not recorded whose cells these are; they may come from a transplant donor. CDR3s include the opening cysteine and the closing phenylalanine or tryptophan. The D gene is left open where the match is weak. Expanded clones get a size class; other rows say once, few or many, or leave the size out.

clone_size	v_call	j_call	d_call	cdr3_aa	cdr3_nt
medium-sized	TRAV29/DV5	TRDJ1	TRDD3	CAASAQPSYRAGGYEKNNTDKLIF	TGTGCAGCAAGCGCGCAGCCTTCCTATCGAGCTGGGGGATACGAGAAGAACAACACCGATAAACTCATCTTT
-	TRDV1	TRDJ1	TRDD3	CALSPEGVWGIRYTDKLIF	TGTGCTCTTTCCCCAGAGGGAGTCTGGGGGATCCGGTACACCGATAAACTCATCTTT
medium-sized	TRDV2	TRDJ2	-	CACDRVIWGDPLTAQLFF	TGTGCCTGTGACAGAGTGATTTGGGGGGACCCTTTGACAGCACAACTCTTCTTT
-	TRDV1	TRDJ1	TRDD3	CALGPYPPGSSYWGIADKLIF	TGTGCTCTTGGCCCCTATCCTCCAGGCTCCTCATACTGGGGGATTGCCGATAAACTCATCTTT
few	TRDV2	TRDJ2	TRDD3	CACDTGVWGIRGTAQLFF	TGTGCCTGTGACACCGGAGTCTGGGGGATACGAGGGACAGCTCAACTCTTCTTT
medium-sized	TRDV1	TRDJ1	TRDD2	CALGEAFLPYWSPRGKLIF	TGTGCTCTTGGGGAGGCCTTCCTACCGTACTGGTCCCCCCGAGGTAAACTCATCTTT
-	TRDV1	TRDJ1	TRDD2	CALGEYPAFLGNRQGPLNGYTDKLIF	TGTGCTCTTGGGGAATACCCGGCCTTCCTAGGAAACCGACAGGGTCCCCTGAATGGGTACACCGATAAACTCATCTTT
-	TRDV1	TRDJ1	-	CALGPSTLRVGEADKLIF	TGTGCTCTTGGGCCTTCCACTCTCCGGGTGGGGGAAGCCGATAAACTCATCTTT
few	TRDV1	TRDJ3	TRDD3	CALGELGLPVPFWGIPSGSWDTRQMFF	TGTGCTCTTGGGGAACTGGGGCTCCCCGTTCCGTTCTGGGGGATACCCTCCGGCTCCTGGGACACCCGACAGATGTTTTTC
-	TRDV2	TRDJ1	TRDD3	CACDTRWGIFGYTDKLIF	TGTGCCTGTGACACGCGGTGGGGGATATTCGGGTACACCGATAAACTCATCTTT
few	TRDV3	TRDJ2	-	CALGPSPGYLNTAQLFF	TGTGCCTTGGGCCCTTCCCCAGGTTACTTAAATACAGCACAACTCTTCTTT
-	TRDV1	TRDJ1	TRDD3	CALGELDPTWGIRGTDKLIF	TGTGCTCTTGGGGAACTAGATCCTACTTGGGGGATACGTGGGACCGATAAACTCATCTTT
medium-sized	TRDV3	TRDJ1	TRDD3	CAFKVLRIYWGMNTDKLIF	TGTGCCTTTAAGGTCCTACGCATTTACTGGGGGATGAACACCGATAAACTCATCTTT
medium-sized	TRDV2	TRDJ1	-	CACDGRRGSPDKLIF	TGTGCCTGTGATGGGCGGAGGGGATCCCCCGATAAACTCATCTTT
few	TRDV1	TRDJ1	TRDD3	CALGGTGGSFGKLIF	TGTGCTCTTGGGGGGACTGGGGGATCGTTCGGTAAACTCATCTTT
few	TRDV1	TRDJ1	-	CALGEARLRGGDSPDKLIF	TGTGCTCTTGGGGAGGCCAGACTACGCGGTGGGGATTCACCCGATAAACTCATCTTT
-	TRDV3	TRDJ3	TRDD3	CALSPYWGMSWDTRQMFF	TGTGCCTTGTCCCCGTACTGGGGGATGAGCTGGGACACCCGACAGATGTTTTTC
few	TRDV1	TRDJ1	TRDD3	CALGAPGTGGKPIF	TGTGCTCTTGGGGCCCCGGGGACTGGGGGCAAACCCATCTTT